This T cell receptor (beta chain) derives from a study of shared clonotypes between healthy human individuals. The CD8 memory fraction combined CD45RO+ cells with TemRA cells (CCR7-negative CD45RA+). The ends were cut back, 5 bases at V and 6 bases at J, with 14 bases in the middle. Germline CDR1 is MNHNS and CDR2 is SASEGT. This CDR3 is 14 amino acids long. Every subset had its genomic DNA shared out evenly among several immunoSEQ plates. Method: immunoSEQ multiplex PCR; TCRdb's copy keeps in-frame clones and lacks some. Among roughly 720,000 clones listed, less than 95% were seen once. This TCR was sampled from a man aged 18-30 years in good health. Some clones in this sample may be carry-over from other donors' samples. This sequence joins TRBV6-1 and TRBJ1-5; D is unresolved. The specimen sequenced was memory CD8+ T cells from PBMCs. Subset: CD45RO+ cells pooled with CCR7-negative TemRA cells. Here the CDR3 reads CASSPRGWGQPQHF. For the CDR3, the DNA is TGTGCCAGCAGTCCCCGGGGATGGGGTCAGCCCCAGCATTTT.